In its sample, the clone carrying this T cell receptor beta chain was seen many times. What it recognizes is unknown. Amplified TCR beta CDR3 regions came from RNA transcripts. The TCR CDR3 first-round RT-PCR relied on the HTBI primer set. TCRdb recomputed calls from the multiplex PCR reads with MiXCR, one row per CDR3 protein. The top ten hold less than 15% of the sample, which has under 300,000 distinct CDR3 sequences, more than 12% seen once. These data belong to a study of T cells in Graves' hyperthyroidism and ophthalmopathy. For the study at large: Specimen type is peripheral blood, collected at initial diagnosis prior to any treatment.

Study-wide results and limits: From stable hyperthyroidism, ophthalmopathy was set apart by a 13 V-J model.

V lost 1 base and J lost 1, with 7 bases in between. This CDR3 is built from 13 residues. CDR1 and CDR2 (germline): DFQATT, SNEGSKA (reference sequence). Patients aged 18 to 65 had newly diagnosed hyperthyroidism lasting under 2 months. This clonotype was sampled from a middle-aged woman with Graves' hyperthyroidism that later progressed to Graves' ophthalmopathy. Sequencing was performed on blood. This chain joins TRBV20-1 and TRBJ1-1; the D is unclear. CDR3 nucleotide sequence: TGCAGTGCTAGAGTGAACGAGAACACTGAAGCTTTCTTT. The encoded protein is CSARVNENTEAFF.